These T cell receptor beta chains were read from a single sample in a study of T cells in Graves' hyperthyroidism and ophthalmopathy. Each CDR3 protein is one row after TCRdb ran MiXCR on the multiplex PCR reads. The sample lists fewer than 250,000 distinct CDR3 sequences, 15% to 20% occurring once. Sequencing was carried out using blood. These receptors all come from a man aged 45-60 years with Graves' hyperthyroidism. CDR3s include the opening cysteine and the closing phenylalanine or tryptophan.

v_call cdr3_aa
TRBV12-3/TRBV12-4 CATQWTSGAGELFF
TRBV20-1 CSARGGTVDQPQHF
TRBV12-3/TRBV12-4 CASSFAGGLYEQYF
TRBV12-3/TRBV12-4 CASSLATNEKLFF
TRBV20-1 CSALTRGSSGISYEQYF
TRBV6-2/TRBV6-3 CASSYPALEQYF
TRBV12-3/TRBV12-4 CASNRDRFSTPLHF
TRBV3-1 CASSHSVNTEAFF
TRBV24-1 CATSMTGLNTGELFF
TRBV3-1 CASSQGLGGGPYEQYF
TRBV27 CASSSRTGGEYEQFF
TRBV7-6 CASSSYPRGPDTQYF
TRBV20-1 CSAQDLAAGTDTQYF
TRBV7-2 CASSLSFGGRPIEYEQYF
TRBV6-1 CASSPEGLVISTDTQYF
TRBV6-1 CASSEVDTTYNEQFF
TRBV5-1 CASSLVASRGIRANEQFF
TRBV19 CASSIRDGGHQPQHF
TRBV28 CASSSRDRVTGELFF
TRBV6-1 CASSITSGSSYEQYF
TRBV5-1 CASSGGQGALGEAFF
TRBV10-2 CASSELGLAYEQYF
TRBV11-2 CASSFITDTQYF
TRBV7-9 CASSLSSMETQYF
TRBV28 CASTKRRGPDGYTF
TRBV2 CASRGGTSYEQYF
TRBV6-2/TRBV6-3 CASSYGSGTADTQYF
TRBV27 CASRPRLAGGPYEQYF
TRBV10-3 CAISKTSGRGDTQYF
TRBV2 CASRFGSGREAGQFF
TRBV27 CASNLQGQHPDTQYF
TRBV12-3/TRBV12-4 CASSFSGSVETQYF
TRBV2 CASRVLGRRSLFF
TRBV11-3 CASSLSGNSYEQYF